A single sample gave rise to the 4 T cell receptor beta chains below, sequenced in a study of prognosis after radiotherapy for stage I lung cancer. It was by two-round multiplex PCR that TCR beta CDR3 was amplified from genomic DNA. Specific primers for each TRBV and TRBJ gene were what first-round PCR used. TCRdb re-analysed the multiplex PCR reads in MiXCR, keeping a single row per CDR3 protein. The sample has about 24,000 distinct CDR3 sequences; approximately 35% are singletons. This sample comprised PBMCs, obtained before or after stereotactic body radiation therapy (not recorded which). These TCRs come from a donor at least 50 years old with non-small cell lung cancer.

This clonotype was seen at least ten times. Mismatch with germline at one junction end may stem from a read error. This chain uses TRBV7-9 with TRBJ2-7, with D perhaps TRBD1 (6 bases). The CDR3 runs 14 residues. Per germline, CDR1 SEHNR and CDR2 FQNEAQ (reference sequence). Here the CDR3 reads CASSLGDRPYEQYF. CDR3 nucleotides: TGTGCCAGCAGCTTAGGAGACAGGCCCTATGAGCAGTACTTC.

This clonotype was recorded at least ten times. The chain carries TRBV29-1 and TRBJ2-3; the match to TRBD1 covers 7 bases. Germline CDR1 is SQVTM and CDR2 is ANQGSEA. V shed 6 bases, J shed 4 bases, and the junction held 10 bases outside the gene matches. The CDR3 consists of 14 residues. CDR3 amino acids: CSVQGVAAPDTQYF. The CDR3 DNA reads TGCAGCGTCCAGGGGGTTGCTGCCCCAGATACGCAGTATTTT.

The chain employs TRBV6-1 and TRBJ1-1, with TRBD1 as a possible D gene (5 bases). Per the germline V gene, CDR1 is MNHNS and CDR2 is SASEGT. The CDR3 runs to 12 residues. With 10 bases removed from V and 4 bases from J, the gap between germline ends came to 13 bases. The CDR3 DNA reads as TGTGCCATCGGGGGAGCGGTCACTGAAGCTTTCTTT. Encoded protein: CAIGGAVTEAFF.

This clonotype came up many times. The V and J genes are TRBV27 and TRBJ2-1; either TRBD1 or TRBD2 may fit D (5 bases each). The CDR3 is 16 amino acids. The germline V and J ends were trimmed by 5 bases and 2 bases, with 16 bases remaining between them. Germline V lookup: CDR1 MNHEY, CDR2 SMNVEV (reference sequence). CDR3 sequence reads: CASSALDKGPYNEQFF. The CDR3 DNA sequence: TGTGCCAGCAGTGCCCTCGATAAGGGACCCTACAATGAGCAGTTCTTC.